A single count supports the clone carrying this T cell receptor beta chain. Clones were sequenced by immunoSEQ multiplex PCR, and TCRdb holds only the in-frame ones, with some missing. The repertoire holds about 1.5 million clones, 95% to 99% seen once, with around 0.47% in the top ten. The sample comes from a study of shared clonotypes between healthy human individuals. The TCR originated in a man younger than 45 in good health. The sequenced sample was naive CD4+ T cells sorted from blood. Subset of the sample: CD45RA+ positively selected.

The CDR3 loop reads CASSLFPTEQYF. The CDR3, as DNA: TGTGCCAGCAGTTTATTCCCAACCGAGCAGTACTTC. This chain connects TRBV28 to TRBJ2-7; D uncertain. Trimming took 1 base from V and 6 from J, leaving 7 bases between them. Germline V CDR1 and CDR2: MDHEN, SYDVKM. CDR3 length: 12 residues.